Listed below are T cell receptor beta chains from one sample, sequenced in a study of read filtering for tumor transcriptome and immune sequencing. From the reads, TCRdb called clonotypes with MiXCR, one entry per CDR3 protein. The sample includes 5,000 or so distinct CDR3 sequences, 20% seen only once; the top ten take approximately 20%. The sequenced sample was a population of CD138-negative cells sorted from bone marrow. These receptors were obtained from a donor at least 40 years old with multiple myeloma. Both conserved end residues are part of each CDR3.

v_call	j_call	cdr3_aa
TRBV5-1	TRBJ2-7	CASSAMGEQYF
TRBV28	TRBJ2-3	CASREGVTDTQYF
TRBV6-5	TRBJ2-1	CASAIGAYNEQFF
TRBV3-1	TRBJ2-2	CASRGSTGELFF
TRBV7-3	TRBJ2-1	CASSKGLAGGFVNEQFF
TRBV28	TRBJ2-3	CASNEREGLVAFRTDTQYF
TRBV11-3	TRBJ2-7	CASRSSGGPSYEQYF
TRBV27	TRBJ2-5	CASSSQETQYF
TRBV20-1	TRBJ2-5	CSAPNPGGFQETQYF
TRBV19	TRBJ2-1	CASSSRLAQRANEQFF
TRBV19	TRBJ1-6	CASSIQGLSSYNSPLHF
TRBV28	TRBJ2-1	CASRPFVTSGYNEQFF
TRBV28	TRBJ2-1	CASSFGGSSYNEQFF
TRBV5-1	TRBJ1-1	CASSLSRLNTEAFF
TRBV19	TRBJ1-1	CASSPGGRGARAFF
TRBV14	TRBJ2-1	CASSPFPLCSYNEQFF
TRBV29-1	TRBJ2-5	CSVRGEGGSETQYF
TRBV20-1	TRBJ2-1	CSARRDLGLGEQFF
TRBV5-6	TRBJ2-2	CASSPRPDPNTGELFF
TRBV7-9	TRBJ2-3	CASAWGQANTDTQYF
TRBV12-3/TRBV12-4	TRBJ2-5	CASKEWLAGQETQYF
TRBV7-3	TRBJ2-1	CASSSGGGGSYNEQFF
TRBV18	TRBJ2-5	CASSPRTGTWETQYF
TRBV9	TRBJ2-1	CASNTLRGGGQFF
TRBV19	TRBJ1-5	CASSSRDSYQPQHF
TRBV19	TRBJ2-7	CASMGVEGDKAYEQYF
TRBV5-1	TRBJ1-5	CASSLAENQPQHF
TRBV15	TRBJ1-6	CATSRERDNSPLHF
TRBV6-2/TRBV6-3	TRBJ2-3	CASSYGWRIRDTRYF
TRBV13	TRBJ2-7	CASSLGRQGFKQYF
TRBV6-2/TRBV6-3	TRBJ1-5	CASSARQGSNQPQHF
TRBV29-1	TRBJ2-3	CSVETAKSTDTQYF
TRBV6-5	TRBJ2-1	CASSFGGTAYNEQFF
TRBV27	TRBJ2-7	CASSLLGDEQYF
TRBV28	TRBJ2-7	CASSQLAGVFYEQYF
TRBV12-5	TRBJ2-1	CASKRDREGNEQFF
TRBV6-2/TRBV6-3	TRBJ1-1	CASSYPFLTEAFF
TRBV6-2/TRBV6-3	TRBJ2-1	CASSYSDMNEQFF
TRBV6-1	TRBJ2-1	CASSSFRVDEQFF
TRBV4-1	TRBJ1-5	CASSHPHSGNQPQHF
TRBV20-1	TRBJ1-6	CSARLDREYSPLHF
TRBV10-2	TRBJ1-5	CASSDHGGQPQHF
TRBV20-1	TRBJ2-1	CSARDRGFYNEQFF
TRBV7-9	TRBJ1-2	CASSLGGDYGYTF
TRBV4-2	TRBJ2-1	CASSQELAGWSAYNEQFF
TRBV27	TRBJ2-7	CASSSLAGASYEQYF
TRBV29-1	TRBJ2-7	CSAGTASYEQYF
TRBV13	TRBJ2-1	CASSLVGGGTYNEQFF
TRBV20-1	TRBJ1-1	CSASTSETPTPEAFF
TRBV19	TRBJ1-5	CASSIENRSNQPQHF
TRBV7-9	TRBJ2-7	CASSPKGYEQYF
TRBV7-2	TRBJ2-7	CASSLLGTADEQYF
TRBV20-1	TRBJ2-7	CSARGTSVDYEQYF
TRBV2	TRBJ1-2	CASSGTGASGYTF
TRBV5-1	TRBJ1-5	CASSLDGGGNQPQHF
TRBV9	TRBJ1-1	CACSVSGALDAEAFF
TRBV7-2	TRBJ2-1	CASSLFARGFNEQFF
TRBV5-1	TRBJ2-1	CASSLGGWSSYNEQFF
TRBV30	TRBJ2-5	CAWSPATQETQYF
TRBV12-3/TRBV12-4	TRBJ2-7	CASSFGGNQYF